These 4 T cell receptor beta chains came from one sample sequenced in a study of cytomegalovirus exposure and HLA in healthy donors (dated 2017 in TCRdb). Libraries were prepared through the immunoSEQ multiplex PCR assay. For the multiplex PCR, a mixture combining 60 forward primers for TCR Vbeta segments and 13 reverse primers for TCR Jbeta segments was used. The source is immuneACCESS, and TCRdb retained only in-frame sequences with V and J called. Part of the clones is not carried over; for the studies checked, unresolved V genes explain less than half of this, and the remainder is unexplained. The sample data list 75,000 to 90,000 clones, and roughly four fifths of these were observed just once. The top ten clones comprise around an eighth of the sample. Sample: PBMCs. The receptor set was obtained from a human donor in good health.

This chain uses TRBV29-1 with TRBJ1-2; 9 nucleotides match TRBD1. The ends lost 1 base at V and 0 bases at J; junction bases unmatched: 9. The CDR3 consists of 17 residues. Germline V gives CDR1 SQVTM, CDR2 ANQGSEA. The CDR3 reads CSVEVRQGGYTNYGYTF. The DNA for the CDR3 is TGCAGCGTTGAAGTCCGACAGGGGGGATATACTAACTATGGCTACACCTTC.

With respect to this clone: The sample has other DNA sequences that encode this CDR3 too. This chain links TRBV6-5 with TRBJ2-5; D is unclear. V gave up 0 bases and J gave up 2 bases, with 7 bases separating them. The CDR3 covers 14 residues. CDR1 is MNHEY and CDR2 is SVGAGI in the germline V gene. The CDR3 region is CASSYSTEQETQYF. The CDR3 DNA reads as TGTGCCAGCAGTTACTCGACTGAACAAGAGACCCAGTACTTC.

The gene calls are TRBV19 and TRBJ1-1, with D unresolved. V was trimmed by 3 bases and J by 1 base, leaving 9 bases between them. The CDR3 is 14 residues long. The V gene's germline CDR1 is LNHDA and CDR2 SQIVND (reference sequence). CDR3 nucleotide sequence: TGTGCCAGTAGTATTTACTCGGGGAACACTGAAGCTTTCTTT. It yields the protein CASSIYSGNTEAFF.

The V call is TRBV5-6, the J call TRBJ1-2; D gene unclear. The germline CDR1 and CDR2 sequences are SGHDT and YYEEEE. This CDR3 region has 14 residues. Trimming left V 2 bases short and J 8 bases short, with 16 bases between. CDR3 amino acids: CASSFNWAVRGYTF. The CDR3 bases are TGTGCCAGCAGCTTTAATTGGGCTGTTAGGGGCTACACCTTC.